This is a list of T cell receptor beta chains from one sample in a study of shared clonotypes between healthy human individuals. Sequencing was performed with immunoSEQ multiplex PCR; in TCRdb, only in-frame clones are kept and a portion is missing. This table holds 2.3 million or so clones, 85% to 95% found once. Sequenced sample: naive CD4+ T cells from PBMCs. These receptors came from a man aged 18 to 29 in good health. Some clones in this sample may be carry-over from other donors' samples. Both conserved end residues are part of each CDR3. The D gene is left open where the match is weak. Only some rows state a clone size, as once, few, many or a class for expanded clones.

clone_size cdr3_length j_call v_call d_call cdr3_nt cdr3_aa
NA 17 TRBJ2-2 TRBV5-1 TRBD1 TGCGCCAGCAGCCCTGGACAGGGGGCGCAGGATACCGGGGAGCTGTTTTTT CASSPGQGAQDTGELFF
once 13 TRBJ1-4 TRBV27 NA TGTGCCACCGCGGGAAGGAGGGATGAAAAACTGTTTTTT CATAGRRDEKLFF
NA 15 TRBJ2-4 TRBV4-3 TRBD2 TGCGCCAGCAGCCAACGGGTAGCGGGGGAAAACATTCAGTACTTC CASSQRVAGENIQYF
NA 13 TRBJ1-5 TRBV19 NA TGTGCCAGTAGTTTTACCGGGGACCAGCCCCAGCATTTT CASSFTGDQPQHF
NA 13 TRBJ1-3 TRBV6-5 TRBD1 TGTGCCAGCAGTAACCGACAGGGTGTGGGCATATATTTT CASSNRQGVGIYF
once 16 TRBJ2-1 TRBV19 TRBD1 TGTGCCAGTAGTATAGCTAGGGCAGGGGGATTCCATGAGCAGTTCTTC CASSIARAGGFHEQFF
NA 14 TRBJ2-3 TRBV28 NA TGTGCCAGCAGTTTAAGGAGGTCGCCGGATACGCAGTATTTT CASSLRRSPDTQYF
NA 18 TRBJ2-2 TRBV5-4 TRBD2 TGTGCCAGCAGCTTTTTGAGGAGTAGCGGGAGTATGTCCGGGGAGCTGTTTTTT CASSFLRSSGSMSGELFF
NA 15 TRBJ2-7 TRBV18 TRBD2 TGTGCCAGCTCACTACTAGCGGGAGGTCGGAACGAGCAGTACTTC CASSLLAGGRNEQYF
NA 13 TRBJ1-2 TRBV7-9 NA TGTGCCAGCAAAAACAGGAGCTTTTATGGCTACACCTTC CASKNRSFYGYTF
NA 14 TRBJ1-2 TRBV19 NA TGTGCCACGGGCGAACAGGGACCCTCTTATGGCTACACCTTC CATGEQGPSYGYTF
NA 15 TRBJ2-2 TRBV7-3 NA TGTGCCAGCAGCTTATCCAGGGCTGGGGGCGGGGAGCTGTTTTTT CASSLSRAGGGELFF
few 14 TRBJ1-5 TRBV30 NA TGTGCCTGGAGTGACCTTACTGGCAATCAGCCCCAGCATTTT CAWSDLTGNQPQHF
NA 15 TRBJ1-2 TRBV15 NA TGTGCCACCAGCAGAGCCGGGGATCGGGGCTATGGCTACACCTTC CATSRAGDRGYGYTF
NA 16 TRBJ2-3 TRBV5-1 TRBD2 TGCGCCAGCAGCTTGGAACTAGCGGGCGGCACAGATACGCAGTATTTT CASSLELAGGTDTQYF
once 12 TRBJ1-2 TRBV7-8 NA TGTGCCAGCAGCTTAGCCCACGGGGGCTACACCTTC CASSLAHGGYTF
once 16 TRBJ2-1 TRBV14 TRBD1 TGTGCCAGCAGCCAAGAAGGCAGGGGGCGATACAATGAGCAGTTCTTC CASSQEGRGRYNEQFF
NA 13 TRBJ2-1 TRBV11-2 NA TGTGCCAGCAGTTCGTCAGTCTCGGGTGCAAAGTTCTTC CASSSSVSGAKFF
NA 17 TRBJ1-5 TRBV7-2 NA TGTGCCAGCAGCTCTAGGTTCGGCAGGGGAGGAAATCAGCCCCAGCATTTT CASSSRFGRGGNQPQHF
NA 17 TRBJ2-7 TRBV27 NA TGTGCCAGCAGTTTATCGAGATTGGTCGGGACGGGGTACGCGCAGTACTTC CASSLSRLVGTGYAQYF
NA 14 TRBJ2-2 TRBV9 NA TGTGCCAGCAGCCCAAGGACGAACACCGGGGAGCTGTTTTTT CASSPRTNTGELFF
few 15 TRBJ1-1 TRBV9 TRBD1 TGTGCCAGCAGCCCCCAGACAGGGGCTAACACTGAAGCTTTCTTT CASSPQTGANTEAFF
NA 14 TRBJ1-1 TRBV7-9 NA TGTGCCAGCAGCTTAGCGCTGGGTAACACTGAAGCTTTCTTT CASSLALGNTEAFF
once 16 TRBJ1-4 TRBV5-4 NA TGTGCCAGCAGCTTGTGGCCAGTTGCAACTAATGAAAAACTGTTTTTT CASSLWPVATNEKLFF
NA 15 TRBJ2-5 TRBV28 NA TGTGCCAGCAGTTTCCACGTGCCAGTCCAAGAGACCCAGTACTTC CASSFHVPVQETQYF
NA 14 TRBJ2-1 TRBV28 NA TGTGCCAGCAGCCTGATCGGGCCCTACAATGAGCAGTTCTTC CASSLIGPYNEQFF
NA 14 TRBJ1-3 TRBV6-1 NA TGTGCCAGCAGTAGCGGCCGCTCTGGAAACACCATATATTTT CASSSGRSGNTIYF
NA 15 TRBJ1-4 TRBV5-1 NA TGCGCCAGCAGCAGTACAGGGCGGCGGGTCGAAAAACTGTTTTTT CASSSTGRRVEKLFF
NA 18 TRBJ1-4 TRBV9 NA TGTGCCAGCAGCGTAGGCCCGGCTGGGGGGGCATATGGTGAAAAACTGTTTTTT CASSVGPAGGAYGEKLFF
NA 15 TRBJ2-2 TRBV19 NA TGTGCCAGTAGTATATTCCCGTTTACCAACCGGGAGCTGTTTTTT CASSIFPFTNRELFF
NA 14 TRBJ2-7 TRBV19 NA TGTGCCAGTAGGTCTGGGGGCTCGACCTACGAGCAGTACTTC CASRSGGSTYEQYF
NA 16 TRBJ2-7 TRBV5-1 NA TGCGCCAGCAGCCCCGCTTTTGGTCAATATGCGGGCGAGCAGTACTTC CASSPAFGQYAGEQYF
NA 13 TRBJ2-5 TRBV28 NA TGTGCCAGCAGTTCTTTGACCCCAGAGACCCAGTACTTC CASSSLTPETQYF